Reported below is one TCR beta chain. Its antigen remains unidentified. Assay: immunoSEQ multiplex PCR; the TCRdb copy retains only in-frame clones and omits some. This sample has 70,000 to 100,000 clones, with 88% found just once. The data originate from a study of identifying expanded T cells in peripheral blood. Whole-study findings and limits: Over about two and four weeks, about 16.4 and 19 clones changed, versus roughly 1.1 between replicates.

The ends were cut back, 5 bases at V and 6 bases at J, with 23 bases in the middle. The CDR3 runs to 17 residues. Germline values: CDR1 MDHEN, CDR2 SYDVKM. The genes are TRBV28 and TRBJ1-5; D is perhaps TRBD1 (5 bases). Sequencing was carried out using blood. The sequence was collected from a person aged 18 to 75 in good health. The CDR3 region is CASSTVMGQGLSQPQHF. The CDR3, as DNA: TGTGCCAGCAGTACCGTAATGGGGCAGGGTTTGAGTCAGCCCCAGCATTTT.